This T cell receptor beta chain stems from a study of Ad26.COV2.S vaccination and SARS-CoV-2 variants. Study context: Ad26.COV2.S shots went into the muscle once or twice, 56 days apart.

The method was immunoSEQ multiplex PCR; TCRdb's version includes in-frame clones alone and lacks a portion of them. The sample has 240,000 or so clones, around 89% seen once; the top ten hold roughly 10%. As to treatment: roughly 18 received Ad26.COV2.S at low or high dose, single or two shots; about 5 received placebo; per-sample allocation not given. On day 63 after the first injection, vaccine and placebo recipients gave samples. An 18-55-year-old adult in Boston served as donor. This vaccine is an Ad26 vector that expresses the Wuhan-strain SARS-CoV-2 spike. Concerning this clone: Its target is unknown.

Regarding the study as a whole: Post-vaccination spike-specific CD8+ and CD4+ T cell responses reportedly had substantial breadth.

This sample comprised peripheral blood, obtained in a trial of Ad26.COV2.S vaccine versus placebo. This TCR came from a person between 18 and 59 years old who received the Ad26.COV2.S COVID-19 vaccine or a placebo.

Here the CDR3 reads CASSLGPGLAGVGANVLTF. The CDR3 DNA reads as TGTGCCAGCAGTTTAGGACCGGGACTAGCGGGAGTTGGGGCCAACGTCCTGACTTTC. This chain connects TRBV28 to TRBJ2-6; 14 positions match TRBD2. The length of the CDR3 is 19 residues. After removal of 2 bases from V and 3 bases from J, the junction contained 6 bases not matched to a gene. The germline V gene encodes CDR1 MDHEN and CDR2 SYDVKM.